These T cell receptor beta chains were read from a single sample in a study of blood T cell repertoires in COVID-19. The table came from immunoSEQ multiplex PCR; TCRdb's copy has only in-frame clones and leaves some out. The sample holds approximately 300,000 clones, about 82% seen once. What was sequenced was peripheral blood. The receptors were gathered from a woman in her 50s with acute or convalescent COVID-19. Both conserved end residues are part of each CDR3. The D gene is left open where the match is weak. Rows give clone size only sometimes, using once, few, many, or a class for an expanded clone.

-	TRBV7-7	TRBJ2-2	-	15	CASSSGTPNTGELFF	TGTGCTAGCAGCTCCGGGACACCGAACACCGGGGAGCTGTTTTTT
TRBD2	TRBV2	TRBJ2-7	once	12	CASSELRELQYF	TGTGCCAGCAGTGAGTTGCGGGAGCTGCAGTACTTC
TRBD1	TRBV7-2	TRBJ1-2	-	14	CASSRDRGRYGYTF	TGTGCCAGCAGCCGTGACAGGGGGCGGTATGGCTACACCTTC
-	TRBV24-1	TRBJ2-7	-	15	CATSDQTGQFYEQYF	TGTGCCACCAGTGATCAAACCGGACAGTTCTACGAGCAGTACTTC
-	TRBV28	TRBJ1-5	-	17	CASSLVTSEISNQPQHF	TGTGCCAGCAGTTTGGTCACAAGCGAGATTAGCAATCAGCCCCAGCATTTT
-	TRBV27	TRBJ2-1	-	16	CASSLSPGAAYNEQFF	TGTGCCAGCAGTCTCAGCCCCGGTGCGGCCTACAATGAGCAGTTCTTC
TRBD2	TRBV30	TRBJ2-3	-	15	CAWSRVAGLTDTQYF	TGTGCCTGGAGTAGGGTAGCGGGTCTCACAGATACGCAGTATTTT
-	TRBV3-1/TRBV3-2	TRBJ1-5	-	14	CASSQAYSNQPQHF	TGTGCCAGCAGCCAGGCTTACAGCAATCAGCCCCAGCATTTT
-	TRBV25-1	TRBJ2-1	-	18	CASSAHRVGQGKYNEQFF	TGTGCCAGCAGTGCCCACAGGGTGGGTCAGGGAAAGTACAATGAGCAGTTCTTC
TRBD1	TRBV19	TRBJ1-2	-	15	CASSPWTGILRTYTF	TGTGCCAGTAGTCCATGGACAGGGATCCTAAGGACCTACACCTTC
TRBD1	TRBV5-5	TRBJ1-5	-	14	CASSPTGANQPQHF	TGTGCCAGCAGCCCGACAGGGGCCAATCAGCCCCAGCATTTT
-	TRBV28	TRBJ1-3	-	16	CASSSRRAHSGNTIYF	TGTGCCAGCAGCTCCCGGAGGGCTCACTCTGGAAACACCATATATTTT
TRBD2	TRBV19	TRBJ2-1	once	14	CASRVGRANNEQFF	TGTGCCAGTAGGGTCGGGAGGGCAAACAATGAGCAGTTCTTC
TRBD2	TRBV12-3/TRBV12-4	TRBJ2-3	-	13	CASSLSGADTQYF	TGTGCCAGCAGTTTAAGCGGGGCAGATACGCAGTATTTT
TRBD1	TRBV28	TRBJ1-2	-	15	CASSLRGQGAYGYTF	TGTGCCAGCAGTTTGCGGGGACAGGGGGCATATGGCTACACCTTC
TRBD2	TRBV27	TRBJ2-7	-	15	CASTPTSGRFYEQYF	TGTGCCAGCACCCCGACTAGCGGGAGGTTCTACGAGCAGTACTTC
TRBD2	TRBV29-1	TRBJ2-7	-	13	CSAGGTSSYEQYF	TGCAGCGCGGGAGGGACTAGCAGCTACGAGCAGTACTTC
TRBD1	TRBV5-4	TRBJ1-1	-	15	CASSLAQGANTEAFF	TGTGCCAGCAGCTTGGCCCAGGGGGCGAACACTGAAGCTTTCTTT
TRBD1	TRBV28	TRBJ2-7	-	14	CASSLLGQGYEQYF	TGTGCCAGCAGTTTACTAGGACAGGGATACGAGCAGTACTTC
TRBD1	TRBV7-2	TRBJ1-1	-	16	CASSSGTGGGNTEAFF	TGTGCCAGCAGCTCCGGGACAGGGGGGGGAAACACTGAAGCTTTCTTT
-	TRBV4-1	TRBJ1-1	-	13	CASSPRGNTEAFF	TGCGCCAGCAGCCCTAGGGGGAACACTGAAGCTTTCTTT
-	TRBV28	TRBJ2-7	-	12	CASGVGSYEQYF	TGTGCCTCAGGGGTCGGGTCCTACGAGCAGTACTTC
-	TRBV5-1	TRBJ2-5	-	15	CASSPNSGSQETQYF	TGCGCCAGCAGCCCCAATAGCGGAAGCCAAGAGACCCAGTACTTC
TRBD1	TRBV28	TRBJ1-1	few	16	CASSRQGAGADTEAFF	TGTGCCAGCAGTCGACAGGGGGCCGGGGCGGACACTGAAGCTTTCTTT
-	TRBV7-9	TRBJ2-5	-	15	CASSSPDTVQETQYF	TGTGCCAGCAGCAGTCCCGACACTGTACAAGAGACCCAGTACTTC
TRBD1	TRBV19	TRBJ2-2	few	15	CASRDRGRGTGELFF	TGTGCCAGTAGGGACAGGGGGCGAGGCACCGGGGAGCTGTTTTTT
-	TRBV6-5	TRBJ1-1	few	11	CASSYMGAAFF	TGTGCCAGCAGTTACATGGGGGCGGCTTTCTTT
TRBD1	TRBV30	TRBJ1-4	-	14	CAWSYGQGGEKLFF	TGTGCCTGGAGTTACGGACAGGGTGGTGAAAAACTGTTTTTT
TRBD1	TRBV30	TRBJ2-7	-	14	CAWAPGQGWNEQYF	TGTGCCTGGGCACCGGGACAGGGGTGGAACGAGCAGTACTTC
-	TRBV10-3	TRBJ2-3	-	15	CAIRGQGGSTDTQYF	TGTGCCATCAGGGGGCAAGGCGGTAGCACAGATACGCAGTATTTT
-	TRBV6-1	TRBJ1-2	-	15	CASSEQGGANYGYTF	TGTGCCAGCAGTGAGCAGGGAGGGGCTAACTATGGCTACACCTTC
TRBD1	TRBV2	TRBJ1-6	-	15	CASTPGQGWNSPLHF	TGTGCCAGCACCCCGGGACAGGGGTGGAATTCACCCCTCCACTTT
-	TRBV19	TRBJ2-5	few	16	CASSILGAALQETQYF	TGTGCCAGTAGTATCCTGGGGGCAGCTCTTCAAGAGACCCAGTACTTC
-	TRBV27	TRBJ2-2	-	14	CASSTQGSTGELFF	TGTGCCAGCAGTACCCAGGGTTCCACCGGGGAGCTGTTTTTT
-	TRBV5-5	TRBJ1-2	-	16	CASSPSSPTAGFLYTF	TGTGCCAGCAGCCCTTCATCCCCTACGGCGGGCTTCCTCTACACCTTC
-	TRBV7-7	TRBJ2-1	-	13	CASSPGSYNEQFF	TGTGCTAGCAGCCCAGGTTCCTACAATGAGCAGTTCTTC
-	TRBV30	TRBJ1-1	-	13	CAWTPTGNTEAFF	TGTGCCTGGACCCCTACAGGGAACACTGAAGCTTTCTTT
-	TRBV5-8	TRBJ1-3	-	15	CASSLEGNSGNTIYF	TGTGCCAGCAGCTTGGAGGGGAACTCTGGAAACACCATATATTTT
TRBD2	TRBV7-2	TRBJ2-5	-	15	CASSLSSGAQETQYF	TGTGCCAGCAGCTTGAGTAGCGGGGCACAAGAGACCCAGTACTTC
-	TRBV2	TRBJ2-3	-	13	CARTASPTDTQYF	TGTGCCAGGACAGCTTCCCCCACAGATACGCAGTATTTT
-	TRBV7-9	TRBJ2-7	-	13	CASSPQGAYEQYF	TGTGCCAGCAGCCCCCAGGGTGCCTACGAGCAGTACTTC
-	TRBV25-1	TRBJ1-4	-	16	CASSPTVQATNEKLFF	TGTGCCAGCTCACCCACCGTACAGGCAACTAATGAAAAACTGTTTTTT
-	TRBV6-6	TRBJ2-5	-	16	CASSYGASGLQETQYF	TGTGCCAGCAGTTACGGGGCTTCAGGGCTACAAGAGACCCAGTACTTC
TRBD2	TRBV5-4	TRBJ2-6	-	16	CAIILAGSSGANVLTF	TGTGCCATCATACTAGCGGGATCCTCTGGGGCCAACGTCCTGACTTTC
TRBD1	TRBV7-3	TRBJ2-3	-	14	CASSYGTATDTQYF	TGTGCCAGCAGTTACGGGACAGCCACAGATACGCAGTATTTT
-	TRBV27	TRBJ2-2	-	14	CASSYAGLPGELFF	TGTGCCAGCAGTTACGCAGGGTTGCCCGGGGAGCTGTTTTTT
TRBD1	TRBV28	TRBJ1-4	-	13	CAIPDRHNEKLFF	TGTGCCATCCCGGACAGGCATAATGAAAAACTGTTTTTT
-	TRBV2	TRBJ1-5	few	15	CASSTSGGSRQPQHF	TGTGCCAGCAGTACGTCAGGAGGGTCGCGCCAGCCCCAGCATTTT
-	TRBV29-1	TRBJ2-7	-	11	CSVGGSYEQYF	TGCAGCGTAGGGGGTTCCTACGAGCAGTACTTC
TRBD1	TRBV18	TRBJ2-7	-	14	CASSPIGQGNEQYF	TGTGCCAGCTCACCGATAGGACAGGGCAACGAGCAGTACTTC
TRBD2	TRBV10-3	TRBJ2-7	-	14	CAITTSGSGYEQYF	TGTGCCATCACCACTAGCGGGAGTGGATACGAGCAGTACTTC
-	TRBV28	TRBJ2-3	-	17	CASSTTRLEGFTDTQYF	TGTGCCAGCAGTACCACCCGACTAGAGGGGTTCACAGATACGCAGTATTTT
TRBD1	TRBV7-9	TRBJ2-7	-	16	CASSSDRATGDYEQYF	TGTGCCAGCAGCTCAGATCGTGCGACAGGGGACTACGAGCAGTACTTC
-	TRBV6-5	TRBJ1-4	-	16	CASSYLPGTKDEKLFF	TGTGCCAGCAGTTACCTTCCCGGGACAAAGGATGAAAAACTGTTTTTT
-	TRBV18	TRBJ2-7	-	14	CASSPHRTEGEQYF	TGTGCCAGCTCACCGCACAGGACAGAGGGCGAGCAGTACTTC
-	TRBV5-1	TRBJ1-1	-	14	CASYRDSGDTEAFF	TGCGCCAGCTACCGGGACTCCGGTGACACTGAAGCTTTCTTT
TRBD1	TRBV20-1	TRBJ1-6	-	11	CSAETGWALHF	TGCAGTGCAGAGACAGGGTGGGCCCTCCACTTT
-	TRBV7-2	TRBJ2-3	-	14	CASSLDGSTDTQYF	TGTGCCAGCAGCTTAGACGGGAGCACAGATACGCAGTATTTT